The 10 T cell receptor beta chains below come from one sample, sequenced in a study of CD8+CD57+ T cells in acquired aplastic anemia. Genomic DNA constituted the template upon which TCR beta VDJ and CDR3 profiling was performed. TCRdb recomputed calls from the reads with MiXCR, one row per CDR3 protein. The sample lists more than 250,000 distinct CDR3 sequences, 82% seen once, with approximately 40% in the top ten. Individuals selected for sequencing had exhibited CD8+CD57+ cell expansion on flow cytometry. The source material was sorted CD4+, CD8+, or CD8+CD57+ T cells (not recorded which) from PBMCs. The receptors derive from a human donor with aplastic anemia.

The rearrangement joins TRBV7-6 to TRBJ2-3; weak D call: TRBD2 (6 bases). V gave up 1 base and J gave up 8 bases, with 13 bases separating them. The CDR3 loop spans 14 amino acids. Looked up from germline, CDR1 is SGHVS and CDR2 is FNYEAQ. The CDR3 sequence: CASSLGGGPSTQYF. DNA for the CDR3: TGTGCCAGCAGCTTAGGGGGAGGTCCTTCTACGCAGTATTTT. The full variable domain, completed using reference TRBV7-6 and TRBJ2-3, is GAGVSQSPRYKVTKRGQDVALRCDPISGHVSLYWYRQALGQGPEFLTYFNYEAQQDKSGLPNDRFSAERPEGSISTLTIQRTEQRDSAMYRCASSLGGGPSTQYFGPGTRLTVL.

The chain links TRBV11-1 to TRBJ2-7; 11 nucleotides agree with TRBD2. The CDR3 runs 15 residues. The J segment lost 7 bases and the V segment lost 5 bases, leaving 10 bases of the junction unmatched. Germline V gene sequence: CDR1 SGHAT, CDR2 FQDESV (reference sequence). The CDR3, as DNA: TGTGCCAGCAGCCATTTAGCGGGAGGGCCGAAAGAGCAGTACTTC. Amino acids: CASSHLAGGPKEQYF.

The rearrangement joins TRBV11-3 to TRBJ2-4; weak D call: TRBD1 (6 bases). This CDR3 contains 12 residues. The germline V gene has CDR1 SGHNT and CDR2 YENEEA. Trimming took 8 bases from V and 11 from J, leaving 16 bases between them. The CDR3: CASSRQANVQYF. The CDR3 DNA is TGTGCCAGCTCAAGACAGGCCAACGTTCAGTACTTC.

The chain recombines TRBV7-9 with TRBJ2-1, with a possible D match to TRBD2 (5 bases). This CDR3 contains 16 residues. CDR1 and CDR2 from the germline V gene are SEHNR and FQNEAQ (reference sequence). The V end was cut by 0 bases, the J end by 8 bases, with 17 bases between. The DNA for the CDR3 is TGTGCCAGCAGCTTAGCAAGAGGCCGGGGTACGGATGAGCAGTTCTTC. Protein sequence: CASSLARGRGTDEQFF.

The chain couples TRBV20-1 to TRBJ2-5; the D call may be TRBD1 or TRBD2 (5 bases each). The ends were cut back, 3 bases at V and 7 bases at J, with 12 bases in the middle. The CDR3 is 12 amino acids. The V gene's germline CDR1 is DFQATT and CDR2 SNEGSKA (reference sequence). The CDR3 DNA is TGCAGTGCTAGTGACAGAGAGGGGACCCAGTACTTC. It is translated as CSASDREGTQYF.

V usage is TRBV5-6 and J usage is TRBJ1-1; D not certain. Germline CDR1 and CDR2: SGHDT and YYEEEE. V was cut by 0 bases and J by 3 bases, with 12 bases left in between. The CDR3 sequence is 15 residues long. CDR3 amino acids: CASSLGEGGYTEAFF. The CDR3 nucleotides are TGTGCCAGCAGCTTGGGGGAGGGCGGCTACACTGAAGCTTTCTTT.

Comments on this clonotype: The junction shows a germline mismatch at one end, possibly a read error. The rearrangement links TRBV9 to TRBJ2-3, with TRBD2 matching 9 bases. CDR1 and CDR2 from the germline V gene are SGDLS and YYNGEE. CDR3 length: 14 residues. CDR3 sequence reads: CASNRGTSPTGENF. CDR3 coding DNA: TGTGCCAGCAACCGAGGGACTAGCCCTACCGGAGAGAATTTT.

With respect to this clonotype: One junction end does not reproduce the germline sequence, and a read error may be involved. The rearrangement links TRBV7-9 to TRBJ2-3, with 9 bases identical to TRBD1. This CDR3 comprises 14 residues. The germline V gene encodes CDR1 SEHNR and CDR2 FQNEAQ (reference sequence). The CDR3, as DNA: TGTGCCAGCAGCTTGGACAGGGGTGCTCCTACGCACTGTTTT. The encoded protein is CASSLDRGAPTHCF.

J is TRBJ2-3 and V is TRBV7-2, with 8 bases aligning to TRBD2. The V gene's germline CDR1 is SGHTA and CDR2 FQGNSA. This CDR3 has 15 residues. V shed 4 bases and J 11 bases; nucleotides not matched to a gene: 14. The CDR3 DNA sequence: TGTGCCAGCAGCTATACTAGCGGTCCCGAGAATGAGCAGTATTTT. It specifies CASSYTSGPENEQYF. The full variable domain, rest sourced from reference TRBV7-2 and TRBJ2-3, is GAGVSQSPSNKVTEKGKDVELRCDPISGHTALYWYRQSLGQGLEFLIYFQGNSAPDKSGLPSDRFSAERTGGSVSTLTIQRTQQEDSAVYLCASSYTSGPENEQYFGPGTRLTVL.

This clonotype was seen once. The chain employs TRBV11-3 and TRBJ1-2; D ambiguous. There are 12 residues in the CDR3. Germline CDR1 and CDR2: SGHNT and YENEEA. V was clipped by 1 base and J by 4 bases, with 4 bases between them. The CDR3 region is CASSLGPYGYTF. The CDR3 nucleotides read TGTGCCAGCAGCTTAGGACCCTATGGCTACACCTTC.